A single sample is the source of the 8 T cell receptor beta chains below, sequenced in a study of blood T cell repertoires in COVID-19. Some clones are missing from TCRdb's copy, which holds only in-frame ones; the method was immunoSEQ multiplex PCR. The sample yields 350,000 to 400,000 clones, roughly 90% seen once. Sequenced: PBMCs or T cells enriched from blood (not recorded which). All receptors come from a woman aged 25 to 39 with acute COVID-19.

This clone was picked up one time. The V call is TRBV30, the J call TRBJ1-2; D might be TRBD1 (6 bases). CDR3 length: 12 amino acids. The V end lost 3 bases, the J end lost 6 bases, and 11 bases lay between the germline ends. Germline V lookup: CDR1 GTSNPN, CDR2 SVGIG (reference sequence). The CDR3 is CAWRVRGNGYTF. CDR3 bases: TGTGCCTGGAGGGTAAGGGGGAATGGCTACACCTTC.

CDR3: CAWGTGVDTDTQYF. CDR3 in DNA: TGTGCCTGGGGGACAGGGGTGGACACAGATACGCAGTATTTT. The V call is TRBV30, the J call TRBJ2-3, with 10 positions matching TRBD1. The CDR3 has 14 amino acids. Germline CDR1 GTSNPN, CDR2 SVGIG (reference sequence). Trimming took 5 bases from V and 2 from J; bases not matched to a gene: 4.

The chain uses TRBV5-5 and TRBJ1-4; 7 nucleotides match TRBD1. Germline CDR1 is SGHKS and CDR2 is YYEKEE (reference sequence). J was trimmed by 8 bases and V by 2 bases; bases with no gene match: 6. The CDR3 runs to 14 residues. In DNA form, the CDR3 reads TGTGCCAGCAGCTTTGGGCAGGGGGGCGAAAAACTGTTTTTT. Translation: CASSFGQGGEKLFF.

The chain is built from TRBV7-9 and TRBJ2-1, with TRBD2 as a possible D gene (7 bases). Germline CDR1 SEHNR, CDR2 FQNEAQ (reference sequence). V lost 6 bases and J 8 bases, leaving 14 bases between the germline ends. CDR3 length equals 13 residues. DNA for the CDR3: TGTGCCAGCAGTTCGGGGGGCGGGGATGAGCAGTTCTTC. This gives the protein CASSSGGGDEQFF.

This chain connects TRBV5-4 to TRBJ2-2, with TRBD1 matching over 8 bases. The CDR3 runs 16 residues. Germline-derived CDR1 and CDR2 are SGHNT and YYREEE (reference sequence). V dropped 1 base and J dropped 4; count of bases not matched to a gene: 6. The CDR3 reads CASSLRTGGGTGELFF. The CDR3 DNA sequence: TGTGCCAGCAGCTTGAGAACAGGGGGTGGCACCGGGGAGCTGTTTTTT. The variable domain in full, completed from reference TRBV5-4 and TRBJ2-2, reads ETGVTQSPTHLIKTRGQQVTLRCSSQSGHNTVSWYQQALGQGPQFIFQYYREEENGRGNFPPRFSGLQFPNYSSELNVNALELDDSALYLCASSLRTGGGTGELFFGEGSRLTVL.

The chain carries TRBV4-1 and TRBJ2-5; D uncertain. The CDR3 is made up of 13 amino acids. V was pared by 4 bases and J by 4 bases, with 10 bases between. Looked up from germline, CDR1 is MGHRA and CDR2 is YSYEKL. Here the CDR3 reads CASSPGSGETQYF. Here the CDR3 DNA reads TGCGCCAGCAGCCCCGGGTCGGGAGAGACCCAGTACTTC.

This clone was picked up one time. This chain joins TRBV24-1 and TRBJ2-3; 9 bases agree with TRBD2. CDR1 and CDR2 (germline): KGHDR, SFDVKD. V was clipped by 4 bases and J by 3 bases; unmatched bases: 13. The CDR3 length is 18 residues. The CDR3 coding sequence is TGTGCCACCAGTGAACCCGGGGCGGGGGGGCTATGGACAGATACGCAGTATTTT. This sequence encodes CATSEPGAGGLWTDTQYF.

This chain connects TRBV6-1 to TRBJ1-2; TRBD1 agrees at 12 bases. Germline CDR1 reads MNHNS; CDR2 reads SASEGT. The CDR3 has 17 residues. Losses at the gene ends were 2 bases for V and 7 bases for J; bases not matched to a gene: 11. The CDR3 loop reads CASSEFIGTGGSFGYTF. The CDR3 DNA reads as TGTGCCAGCAGTGAATTTATAGGGACAGGGGGCTCGTTTGGCTACACCTTC.